This entry describes one TCR beta chain. The sample is drawn from a study of blood T cell repertoires in COVID-19. Study summary: The United States, Italy and Spain provided the acute and convalescent COVID-19 samples. Nucleic acid was either cDNA or gDNA, and it came from T cells, B-cell-depleted T cells, or PBMCs.

Assay used: immunoSEQ multiplex PCR; TCRdb lists only in-frame clones, some missing. The sample carries about 100,000 clones, approximately 90% recorded once. What was sequenced was peripheral blood. The TCR sequence derives from a man between 50 and 59 years old with active COVID-19.

The CDR3 reads CASSLGWDSYYEQYF. CDR3 DNA: TGCGCCAGCAGCTTGGGCTGGGACAGTTATTACGAGCAGTACTTC. V is TRBV5-1 and J is TRBJ2-7; 7 nucleotides line up with TRBD1. J lost 4 bases, V lost 0 bases, and 7 bases had no gene match. This CDR3 contains 15 residues. CDR1 is SGHRS and CDR2 is YFSETQ in the germline V gene.